Presented here are 28 T cell receptor beta chains from one specimen sequenced in a study of blood T cell repertoires in COVID-19. Produced via immunoSEQ multiplex PCR; TCRdb's table is partial and in-frame only. The table records 200,000 to 300,000 clones, around 86% of them present only once. Sequencing was done on a sample of peripheral blood. The receptors shown here come from a woman in her fifties or sixties with COVID-19, enrolled during active disease.

The chain joins TRBV5-4 to TRBJ2-5; the D is unclear. The V end lost 0 bases, the J end lost 1 base, and 7 bases lay between the germline ends. Germline loops: CDR1 SGHNT, CDR2 YYREEE (reference sequence). CDR3 length equals 14 residues. The CDR3 loop reads CASSLDPGQETQYF. For the CDR3, the DNA is TGTGCCAGCAGCTTGGATCCGGGCCAAGAGACCCAGTACTTC.

The V call is TRBV28, the J call TRBJ1-5; 8 bases are a match to TRBD1. V lost 6 bases, J lost 6 bases, and 7 bases stayed unmatched. CDR3 length equals 14 residues. The germline CDR1 and CDR2 sequences are MDHEN and SYDVKM. The CDR3 region is CASRDATGAQPQHF. The CDR3 DNA reads as TGTGCCAGCAGGGACGCGACAGGGGCTCAGCCCCAGCATTTT.

The rearrangement links TRBV30 to TRBJ2-7; 9 bases match TRBD1. Germline V gene sequence: CDR1 GTSNPN, CDR2 SVGIG (reference sequence). The CDR3 spans 17 residues. Unmatched junction bases numbered 14, after V lost 1 base and J lost 4 bases. Here the CDR3 reads CAWSAKPTGTGQYEQYF. The CDR3 DNA sequence: TGTGCCTGGAGTGCAAAACCCACCGGGACAGGGCAATACGAGCAGTACTTC.

The chain employs TRBV10-2 and TRBJ2-3, with a possible D match to TRBD1 (5 bases). This CDR3 has 15 residues. V shed 3 bases and J shed 0 bases, with 10 bases lying between them. Germline V gene sequence: CDR1 WSHSY, CDR2 SAAADI. CDR3 sequence: CASSEQVTSTDTQYF. For the CDR3, the DNA is TGCGCCAGCAGTGAACAGGTTACTAGCACAGATACGCAGTATTTT.

In its sample, this clone was seen a few times. This sequence joins TRBV20-1 and TRBJ1-4; D is perhaps TRBD1 (5 bases). The V end was cut by 3 bases, the J end by 4 bases, with 9 bases between. In germline, CDR1 is DFQATT, CDR2 SNEGSKA (reference sequence). CDR3 size: 13 residues. The CDR3 spells CSASYRGNEKLFF. CDR3 nucleotides: TGCAGTGCTAGTTATAGGGGTAATGAAAAACTGTTTTTT.

The chain has TRBV7-9 and TRBJ1-6, with no clear D. Germline V gives CDR1 SEHNR, CDR2 FQNEAQ (reference sequence). Trimming stripped 5 bases from V and 9 bases from J, with 14 bases between. The CDR3 loop spans 14 amino acids. The CDR3 DNA sequence: TGTGCCAGCAGCCTGGACTTGAGTGGTTCACCCCTCCACTTT. It codes for CASSLDLSGSPLHF.

The chain combines TRBV12-5 with TRBJ2-7; 10 nucleotides line up with TRBD2. J gave up 5 bases and V 9 bases, and 4 bases lay outside the gene matches. Per germline, CDR1 LGHNT and CDR2 FRNRAP. The CDR3 sequence is 12 residues long. CDR3 loop: CASGTSDDEQYF. For the CDR3, the DNA is TGTGCTAGCGGGACTAGCGACGACGAGCAGTACTTC.

This chain links TRBV28 with TRBJ2-7; 7 nucleotides line up with TRBD2. Trimming cost V 10 bases and J 4 bases; bases outside gene matches: 7. This CDR3 comprises 12 residues. Germline CDR1 and CDR2: MDHEN and SYDVKM. CDR3 sequence: CAILGGSYEQYF. The DNA of the CDR3 is TGTGCCATATTGGGCGGGAGTTACGAGCAGTACTTC.

This clone was found once. The chain combines TRBV13 with TRBJ2-7; tentatively, D is TRBD1 (7 bases). V lost 4 bases to trimming and J lost 6 bases, with 16 bases between them. The CDR3 runs 14 residues. CDR1 and CDR2 from the germline V gene are PRHDT and FYEKMQ (reference sequence). The CDR3 sequence: CASSSGDSRSEQYF. CDR3 DNA: TGTGCCAGCAGCTCGGGGGACAGCCGCTCCGAGCAGTACTTC.

The CDR3 DNA sequence: TGTGCCAGCACCCCAGACAGGGGCCCCTATGGCTACACCTTC. This codes for CASTPDRGPYGYTF. This sequence joins TRBV6-5 and TRBJ1-2; 8 bases agree with TRBD1. The CDR3 covers 14 residues. Germline V gene sequence: CDR1 MNHEY, CDR2 SVGAGI. V shed 7 bases and J 4 bases; nucleotides not matched to a gene: 8.

This chain joins TRBV24-1 and TRBJ2-6; D gene uncertain. This CDR3 has 15 residues. V lost 5 bases, J lost 3 bases, and 10 bases lay in between. CDR1 is KGHDR and CDR2 is SFDVKD in the germline V gene. CDR3 in DNA: TGTGCCACCAGTGCCGCGGAATTTGGGGCCAACGTCCTGACTTTC. The encoded protein is CATSAAEFGANVLTF.

The gene calls are TRBV19 and TRBJ2-5; perhaps TRBD2 as D (5 bases). The CDR3 loop spans 15 amino acids. Germline V CDR1 and CDR2: LNHDA, SQIVND (reference sequence). Trimming cost V 1 base and J 3 bases, with 12 bases left between them. The CDR3 coding sequence is TGTGCCAGTAGTATAGCTCGGGGTCCCGAAGAGACCCAGTACTTC. Protein sequence: CASSIARGPEETQYF.

The gene calls are TRBV5-8 and TRBJ1-5, with D possibly matching TRBD1 (6 bases). The CDR3 sequence is 16 residues long. CDR1 and CDR2 (germline): SGHTS, YDEGEE. V shed 4 bases and J shed 3 bases, with 17 bases lying between them. The CDR3 sequence: CASSGDGGAYNQPQHF. The CDR3 nucleotides read TGTGCCAGCAGCGGGGATGGGGGCGCTTACAATCAGCCCCAGCATTTT.

V and J are TRBV5-1 and TRBJ2-1; D is unclear. The CDR3 consists of 15 residues. The germline gives CDR1 SGHRS, CDR2 YFSETQ. The ends were cut back, 2 bases at V and 5 bases at J, with 14 bases in the middle. The CDR3 sequence: CASSFGVNSDNEQFF. Written as DNA, the CDR3 is TGCGCCAGCAGCTTCGGAGTGAATTCGGACAATGAGCAGTTCTTC.

The chain uses TRBV19 and TRBJ2-4, with 9 bases that match TRBD1. This CDR3 has 16 residues. The J segment lost 4 bases and the V segment lost 5 bases, leaving 9 bases of the junction unmatched. CDR1 is LNHDA, CDR2 SQIVND, per germline (reference sequence). In DNA form, the CDR3 reads TGTGCCAGTAGTCCCCCCACCGGGACAGGGAAAAACATTCAGTACTTC. Translating it yields CASSPPTGTGKNIQYF.

V usage is TRBV6-2 or TRBV6-3 and J usage is TRBJ1-3, with 8 positions matching TRBD1. The CDR3 covers 15 residues. Per germline, CDR1 MNHEY and CDR2 SVGEGT. V was clipped by 4 bases and J by 0 bases; unmatched bases: 2. CDR3 sequence (DNA): TGTGCCAGCAGTTGGACAGGGCCCTCTGGAAACACCATATATTTT. Protein product: CASSWTGPSGNTIYF.

This clone has just a few counts. The V and J genes are TRBV18 and TRBJ1-1; no clear D. Deletions cut 3 bases from V and 5 bases from J, with 13 bases between. Germline CDR1 is KGHSH and CDR2 is LQKENI. This CDR3 has 14 residues. CDR3 region: CASSPPAPRTEAFF. The CDR3 DNA reads as TGTGCCAGCTCACCCCCGGCCCCGAGGACTGAAGCTTTCTTT.

This clone was seen repeatedly, ten times or more. The chain has TRBV30 and TRBJ1-1, with TRBD1 identical over 9 bases. There are 15 residues in the CDR3. The V gene's germline CDR1 is GTSNPN and CDR2 SVGIG (reference sequence). V dropped 3 bases and J dropped 5; count of bases not matched to a gene: 10. The CDR3 DNA sequence: TGTGCCTGGAGGAAGGACAGGGGAGTTGAAACTGAAGCTTTCTTT. It is translated as CAWRKDRGVETEAFF.

This clone was counted only a few times. V usage is TRBV19 and J usage is TRBJ2-7, with 7 bases matching TRBD2. This CDR3 has 13 amino acids. Germline CDR1 LNHDA, CDR2 SQIVND (reference sequence). V gave up 11 bases and J gave up 6 bases; unmatched junction bases: 13. CDR3 nucleotides: TGTGCCCCCTGGGCCCTAGCGGTTGTCGAGCAGTACTTC. Translated: CAPWALAVVEQYF.

The genes are TRBV18 and TRBJ2-7, with D possibly TRBD1 on 5 matching bases. Germline values: CDR1 KGHSH, CDR2 LQKENI. The V end lost 0 bases, the J end lost 12 bases, and 15 bases lay between the germline ends. CDR3 size: 13 residues. The CDR3 DNA sequence: TGTGCCAGCTCACCACCGGCGGCAGGGCGTGCGTACTTC. As protein: CASSPPAAGRAYF.

The CDR3 region is CASSSNRDRLYEQYF. CDR3 nucleotides: TGTGCCAGCAGTTCCAACCGGGACAGACTTTACGAGCAGTACTTC. This rearrangement joins TRBV27 to TRBJ2-7; 7 nucleotides agree with TRBD1. Unmatched junction bases numbered 10, after V lost 4 bases and J lost 4 bases. CDR3 length equals 15 residues. The V gene's germline CDR1 is MNHEY and CDR2 SMNVEV (reference sequence).

V gene TRBV5-1 combines with J gene TRBJ1-1; 8 bases agree with TRBD1. This CDR3 contains 13 residues. V was clipped by 7 bases and J by 1 base; unmatched bases: 3. Germline V gives CDR1 SGHRS, CDR2 YFSETQ. The CDR3 loop reads CASGTGGNTEAFF. CDR3 bases: TGCGCCAGCGGGACAGGTGGGAACACTGAAGCTTTCTTT.

The chain recombines TRBV19 with TRBJ2-7; TRBD2 is a possible D gene (5 bases). Per germline, CDR1 LNHDA and CDR2 SQIVND (reference sequence). Deletions cut 3 bases from V and 4 bases from J, with 13 bases between. This CDR3 comprises 14 residues. The CDR3 loop is CASSITGDPYEQYF. The CDR3 nucleotides read TGTGCCAGTAGTATCACCGGGGATCCTTACGAGCAGTACTTC.

The gene calls are TRBV30 and TRBJ2-1; D unresolved. The CDR3 is made up of 11 amino acids. Germline assignment: CDR1 GTSNPN and CDR2 SVGIG (reference sequence). V was shortened by 1 base and J by 8 bases, with 6 bases between the two germline ends. CDR3 coding DNA: TGTGCCTGGAGTGGCAGGTATGAGCAGTTCTTC. Translating gives CAWSGRYEQFF.

In DNA, the CDR3 is TGTGCCAGCAGCCGGGGCCCGACGAGGGAGACCCAGTACTTC. Amino acids: CASSRGPTRETQYF. The chain joins TRBV3-1 (or the pseudogene TRBV3-2) to TRBJ2-5; tentative D call: TRBD1 (5 bases). This CDR3 is built from 14 residues. Looked up from germline, CDR1 is LGHDT and CDR2 is YNNKEL (reference sequence). V dropped 4 bases and J dropped 5 bases, with 14 bases sitting between them.

This clone was detected only once. The V call is TRBV19, the J call TRBJ2-2; tentative D call: TRBD2 (6 bases). This CDR3 region has 17 residues. V lost 2 bases and J lost 0, with 13 bases in between. In germline, CDR1 is LNHDA, CDR2 SQIVND (reference sequence). CDR3 sequence: CASSIPGGAANTGELFF. CDR3 DNA: TGTGCCAGTAGTATACCCGGCGGGGCGGCGAACACCGGGGAGCTGTTTTTT. Drawing the rest from reference TRBV19 and TRBJ2-2, the complete variable domain is DGGITQSPKYLFRKEGQNVTLSCEQNLNHDAMYWYRQDPGQGLRLIYYSQIVNDFQKGDIAEGYSVSREKKESFPLTVTSAQKNPTAFYLCASSIPGGAANTGELFFGEGSRLTVL.

Ten or more counts support this clone. This chain links TRBV27 with TRBJ1-1, with D possibly being TRBD1 (5 bases). The CDR3 spans 16 residues. The germline gives CDR1 MNHEY, CDR2 SMNVEV (reference sequence). The ends were cut back, 6 bases at V and 1 base at J, with 18 bases in the middle. CDR3 DNA: TGTGCCAGCAGGAATACTTTCAGGGTCGCGAACACTGAAGCTTTCTTT. It specifies CASRNTFRVANTEAFF.

J is TRBJ2-5 and V is TRBV20-1, with D possibly TRBD2 on 5 matching bases. V was trimmed by 3 bases and J by 0 bases, leaving 8 bases between them. The germline V gene encodes CDR1 DFQATT and CDR2 SNEGSKA (reference sequence). This CDR3 is built from 13 residues. The CDR3 loop is CSASTGNQETQYF. In nucleotides, the CDR3 is TGCAGTGCTAGTACCGGGAACCAAGAGACCCAGTACTTC.